Here is one T cell receptor beta chain with its context. As yet, its antigen is unknown. This sample is part of a study of Graves' ophthalmopathy and Graves' hyperthyroidism. Enrollment excluded any patients with other autoimmune diseases, uncontrolled infections, pregnancy or lactation. Serum thyroxine and TRAb, along with clinical symptoms, thyroid ultrasound and orbital computed tomography, were what diagnosis relied on. The starting material, 10 ml of fresh peripheral blood, provided the PBMCs. RNA transcripts yielded amplified TCR beta CDR3 regions. The first-round RT-PCR employed HTBI primers together with the Qiagen OneStep RT-PCR kit. A multiplex PCR was then performed as the second round. TCRdb ran MiXCR on the multiplex PCR reads and lists one entry per CDR3 protein. The sample shows hundreds of thousands of distinct CDR3 sequences, 40% to 50% of them seen only once. Deletions cut 4 bases from V and 13 bases from J, with 19 bases between. CDR3 length: 13 amino acids.

Study-level results: For separating ophthalmopathy from stable hyperthyroidism, a 13-signature model gave about 90% sensitivity and roughly 77% specificity.

The V call is TRBV12-3 or TRBV12-4, the J call TRBJ2-5; D is unclear. The TCR originated in an adult man with Graves' ophthalmopathy. Input material: peripheral blood. In DNA form, the CDR3 reads TGTGCCAGCAGTTCGACCCGACTCGAAGTGCGGTACTTC. Amino acid sequence: CASSSTRLEVRYF.